These 13 T cell receptor beta chains were sequenced from one sample in a study of cytomegalovirus exposure and HLA in healthy donors. The PCR ran on 60 Vbeta and 13 Jbeta primers. Clones were read by immunoSEQ multiplex PCR, and TCRdb kept only the in-frame ones, dropping some. Of about 170,000 clones in the sample, less than 90% were seen once. The sample consisted of PBMCs. The receptor source for this set is a boy younger than 10 in good health and CMV-seronegative.

The genes are TRBV28 and TRBJ2-7; 14 positions agree with TRBD2. The CDR3 runs to 15 residues. The trim removed 6 bases at V and 4 bases at J, leaving 5 bases unmatched. Germline V gives CDR1 MDHEN, CDR2 SYDVKM. CDR3 sequence reads: CASRGGLAGEYEQYF. CDR3 nucleotides: TGTGCCAGCAGGGGGGGACTAGCGGGAGAGTACGAGCAGTACTTC.

A word on this clone: Other DNA sequences in the sample encode the same CDR3. This CDR3 is CSVDSLDNSYEQYF. As DNA, the CDR3 is TGCAGCGTTGATAGTTTGGACAACTCCTACGAGCAGTACTTC. This rearrangement joins TRBV29-1 to TRBJ2-7; TRBD1 might be the D (5 bases). There are 14 residues in the CDR3. V was cut by 3 bases and J by 0 bases, with 12 bases left in between. Looked up from germline, CDR1 is SQVTM and CDR2 is ANQGSEA.

The count of this clone is one. The chain uses TRBV2 and TRBJ2-5, with 9 bases identical to TRBD1. Germline lookup yields CDR1 SNHLY and CDR2 FYNNEI. The CDR3 has 14 residues. V shed 6 bases and J 5 bases; nucleotides not matched to a gene: 7. The CDR3 is CASSVQGARETQYF. The CDR3 DNA reads TGTGCCAGCAGCGTACAGGGGGCGCGTGAGACCCAGTACTTC.

This chain connects TRBV25-1 to TRBJ1-1, with no clear D. The germline gives CDR1 MGHDK, CDR2 SYGVNS. V lost 2 bases to trimming and J lost 6 bases, with 13 bases between them. The CDR3 runs to 14 residues. CDR3: CASSERSGRPEAFF. CDR3 bases: TGTGCCAGCAGTGAAAGGTCTGGGAGACCTGAAGCTTTCTTT.

The chain is built from TRBV4-1 and TRBJ2-1; D is possibly TRBD1 (6 bases). CDR1 is MGHRA and CDR2 is YSYEKL in the germline V gene. The CDR3 is made up of 15 amino acids. Trimming removed 0 bases from V and 5 bases from J, with 11 bases in between. The CDR3 DNA sequence: TGCGCCAGCAGCCAAGAAGGACAGATTAACAATGAGCAGTTCTTC. Its protein product is CASSQEGQINNEQFF.

The chain employs TRBV28 and TRBJ2-7, with a weak D call TRBD2 (6 bases). The CDR3 loop spans 15 amino acids. The ends were cut back, 7 bases at V and 3 bases at J, with 19 bases in the middle. CDR1 is MDHEN and CDR2 is SYDVKM in the germline V gene. This CDR3 is CASTSSGTPDYEQYF. For the CDR3, the DNA is TGTGCCAGCACCAGCTCCGGGACTCCTGACTACGAGCAGTACTTC. Drawing the rest from reference TRBV28 and TRBJ2-7, the complete variable domain is DVKVTQSSRYLVKRTGEKVFLECVQDMDHENMFWYRQDPGLGLRLIYFSYDVKMKEKGDIPEGYSVSREKKERFSLILESASTNQTSMYLCASTSSGTPDYEQYFGPGTRLTVT.

This clone has only a few counts. The chain employs TRBV4-1 and TRBJ1-1, with no clear D. This CDR3 is built from 15 residues. Germline loops: CDR1 MGHRA, CDR2 YSYEKL. V lost 1 base, J lost 2 bases, and 11 bases lay in between. The chain's CDR3 is CASSQAVSVNTEAFF. DNA for the CDR3: TGCGCCAGCAGCCAAGCGGTGTCGGTAAACACTGAAGCTTTCTTT.

The V call is TRBV11-2, the J call TRBJ2-5; D is possibly TRBD1 (6 bases). CDR3 size: 15 residues. The germline V and J ends were trimmed by 0 bases and 4 bases, with 12 bases remaining between them. Germline lookup yields CDR1 SGHAT and CDR2 FQNNGV. CDR3 residues: CASSLEGLGGETQYF. The CDR3, as DNA: TGTGCCAGCAGCTTAGAGGGGCTAGGGGGAGAGACCCAGTACTTC.

The chain combines TRBV4-1 with TRBJ2-1; 11 nucleotides match TRBD2. Germline V gene lookup returns CDR1 MGHRA and CDR2 YSYEKL. The V and J ends lost 4 bases and 3 bases, in that order; junction bases with no gene match: 5. The CDR3 contains 16 residues. The CDR3 here is CASSPRLAGNYNEQFF. In DNA, the CDR3 is TGCGCCAGCAGCCCACGACTAGCGGGAAACTACAATGAGCAGTTCTTC.

This chain uses TRBV7-8 with TRBJ2-3, with D maybe TRBD2 (5 bases). The V gene lost 5 bases and the J gene lost 5 bases, with 14 bases spanning the gap. Per the germline V gene, CDR1 is SGHVS and CDR2 is FQNEAQ. The CDR3 has 14 residues. CDR3 sequence (DNA): TGTGCCAGCAGCAATAGCCAGCGGAAAGATACGCAGTATTTT. It specifies CASSNSQRKDTQYF.

This clone has just one count. The V and J genes are TRBV18 and TRBJ1-5, with D uncertain. CDR1 and CDR2 from the germline V gene are KGHSH and LQKENI. V was clipped by 2 bases and J by 5 bases, with 7 bases between them. This CDR3 has 13 residues. CDR3 region: CASSPGVDQPQHF. CDR3 coding DNA: TGTGCCAGCTCACCAGGAGTGGATCAGCCCCAGCATTTT.

The genes are TRBV5-4 and TRBJ2-3, with no clear D. The CDR3 length is 12 residues. In germline, CDR1 is SGHNT, CDR2 YYREEE (reference sequence). Trimming removed 1 base at V and 5 bases at J, with 5 bases between. CDR3 sequence reads: CASSLFRDTQYF. CDR3 nucleotides: TGTGCCAGCAGCTTGTTCCGAGATACGCAGTATTTT.

The chain couples TRBV11-1 to TRBJ1-1, with unresolved D. Per the germline V gene, CDR1 is SGHAT and CDR2 is FQDESV (reference sequence). CDR3 size: 15 residues. The V end lost 5 bases, the J end lost 6 bases, and 19 bases lay between the germline ends. The CDR3 coding sequence is TGTGCCAGCAGCGGATTACTGGCCGGGTCGGCTGAAGCTTTCTTT. The encoded protein is CASSGLLAGSAEAFF.